A selection of T cell receptor beta chains follows, all from one sample in a study of CD8 T cells in Susac syndrome. TCRdb processed the immunoSEQ multiplex PCR reads anew with MiXCR; each CDR3 protein has one entry. Counted here are some 95,000 distinct CDR3 sequences, about 93% occurring once; the ten biggest clones make up over 0.25%. The specimen sequenced was CD8+ T cells from PBMCs. The receptors here all came from a human donor in good health. CDR3s include the opening cysteine and the closing phenylalanine or tryptophan. D genes are given only for firm matches. Not every row has a clone size; where given, it reads once, few, many or a size class.

size	V	D	J	DNA	CDR3
.	TRBV6-4	.	TRBJ2-1	TGTGCCAGCAGTGTGGCGGGGCCGAGCTCCTACAATGAGCAGTTCTTC	CASSVAGPSSYNEQFF
.	TRBV19	.	TRBJ1-1	TGTGCCAGTAGTATAGGCGCAACGCGGGGGACTGAAGCTTTCTTT	CASSIGATRGTEAFF
.	TRBV7-6	.	TRBJ2-5	TGTGCCAGCAGCTTAGTAGGCAGGGGTGAGGAGACCCAGTACTTC	CASSLVGRGEETQYF
.	TRBV10-3	.	TRBJ2-7	TGTGCCATCAGGACTACCTACGAGCAGTACTTC	CAIRTTYEQYF
once	TRBV10-3	TRBD1	TRBJ1-2	TGTGCCATCAGTGAGCCTAGGGGGCCCGGCTACACCTTC	CAISEPRGPGYTF
.	TRBV20-1	.	TRBJ1-2	TGCAGTGCTAGGGAGCCGGATGCGGGCGCGGGTGGCTACACCTTC	CSAREPDAGAGGYTF
.	TRBV12-3/TRBV12-4	TRBD2	TRBJ2-5	TGTGCCAGCAGTTTAGCTACCGGACTAGCGGCTAAGACCCAGTACTTC	CASSLATGLAAKTQYF
.	TRBV12-3/TRBV12-4	.	TRBJ2-5	TGTGCCAGCAGTTTAAGTCCGGGGGCCCTGGAGACCCAGTACTTC	CASSLSPGALETQYF
.	TRBV5-1	TRBD1	TRBJ2-7	TGCGCCAGCAGCTTAGTGGGACAGTCCTACGAGCAGTACTTC	CASSLVGQSYEQYF
.	TRBV11-2	.	TRBJ2-2	TGTGCCAGCAGCTTCCTTGGGCCAAACAACACCGGGGAGCTGTTTTTT	CASSFLGPNNTGELFF
.	TRBV20-1	.	TRBJ2-1	TGCAGTGCTAGCCTTCTCAATGAGCAGTTCTTC	CSASLLNEQFF
.	TRBV7-2	.	TRBJ1-3	TGTGCCAGCAGCTTCGGGGGGGGAAACACCATATATTTT	CASSFGGGNTIYF
.	TRBV7-8	.	TRBJ2-1	TGTGCCAGCAGCTTAGGGACAGCAAACAATGAGCAGTTCTTC	CASSLGTANNEQFF
.	TRBV12-3/TRBV12-4	TRBD1	TRBJ2-1	TGTGCCAGCAGTCCTGGGACAGGGGCCACAAATGAGCAGTTCTTC	CASSPGTGATNEQFF